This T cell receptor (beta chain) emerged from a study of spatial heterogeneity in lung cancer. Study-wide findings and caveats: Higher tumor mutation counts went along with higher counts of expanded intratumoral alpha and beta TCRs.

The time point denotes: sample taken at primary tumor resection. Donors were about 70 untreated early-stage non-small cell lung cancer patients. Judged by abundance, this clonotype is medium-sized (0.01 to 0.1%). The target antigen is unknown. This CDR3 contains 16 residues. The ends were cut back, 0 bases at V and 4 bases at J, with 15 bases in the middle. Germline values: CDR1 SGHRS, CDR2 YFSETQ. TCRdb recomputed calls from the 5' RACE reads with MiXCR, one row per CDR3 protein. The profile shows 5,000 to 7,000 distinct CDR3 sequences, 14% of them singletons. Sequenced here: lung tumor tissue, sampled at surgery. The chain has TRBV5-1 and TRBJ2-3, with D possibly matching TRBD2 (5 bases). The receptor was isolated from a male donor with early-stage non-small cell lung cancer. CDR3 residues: CASSLESPSGSDTQYF. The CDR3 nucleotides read TGCGCCAGCAGCTTGGAGTCCCCCAGCGGATCAGATACGCAGTATTTT.